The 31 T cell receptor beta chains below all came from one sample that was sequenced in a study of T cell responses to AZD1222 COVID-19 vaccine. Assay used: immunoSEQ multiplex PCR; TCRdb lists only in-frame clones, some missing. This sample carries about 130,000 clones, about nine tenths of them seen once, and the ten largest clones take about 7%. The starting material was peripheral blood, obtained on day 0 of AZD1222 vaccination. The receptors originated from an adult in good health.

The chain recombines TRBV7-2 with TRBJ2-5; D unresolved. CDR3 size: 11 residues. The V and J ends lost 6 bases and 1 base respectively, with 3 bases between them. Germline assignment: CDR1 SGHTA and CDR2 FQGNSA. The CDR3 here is CASRAQETQYF. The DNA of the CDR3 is TGTGCCAGCAGGGCCCAAGAGACCCAGTACTTC.

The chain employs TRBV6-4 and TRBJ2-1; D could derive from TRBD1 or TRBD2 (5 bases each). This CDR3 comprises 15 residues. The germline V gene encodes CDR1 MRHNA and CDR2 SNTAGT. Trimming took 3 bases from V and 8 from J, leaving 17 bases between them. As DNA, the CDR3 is TGTGCCAGCAGTGAAACCGGGGACCACGGAGATGAGCAGTTCTTC. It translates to CASSETGDHGDEQFF.

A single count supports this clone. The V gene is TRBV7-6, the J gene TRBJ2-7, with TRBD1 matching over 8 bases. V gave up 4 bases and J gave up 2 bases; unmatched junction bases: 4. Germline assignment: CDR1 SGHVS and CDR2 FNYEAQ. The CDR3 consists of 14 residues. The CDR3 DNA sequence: TGTGCCAGCAGCTCCGGGACAGGAGCCTACGAGCAGTACTTC. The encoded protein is CASSSGTGAYEQYF.

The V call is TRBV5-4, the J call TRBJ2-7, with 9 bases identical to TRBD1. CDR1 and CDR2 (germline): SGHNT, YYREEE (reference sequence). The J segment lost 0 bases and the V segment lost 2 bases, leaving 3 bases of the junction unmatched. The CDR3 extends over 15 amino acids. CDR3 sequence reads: CASSFWDRVSYEQYF. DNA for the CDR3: TGTGCCAGCAGCTTCTGGGACAGGGTCTCCTACGAGCAGTACTTC.

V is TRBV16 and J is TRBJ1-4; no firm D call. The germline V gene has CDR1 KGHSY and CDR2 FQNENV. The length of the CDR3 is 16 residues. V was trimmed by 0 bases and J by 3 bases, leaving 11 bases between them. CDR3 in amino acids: CASSQSILGANEKLFF. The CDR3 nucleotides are TGTGCCAGCAGCCAATCGATTTTGGGCGCTAATGAAAAACTGTTTTTT.

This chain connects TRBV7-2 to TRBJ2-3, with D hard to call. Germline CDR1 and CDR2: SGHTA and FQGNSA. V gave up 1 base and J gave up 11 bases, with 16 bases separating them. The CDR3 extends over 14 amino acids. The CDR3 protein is CASSLGWVNVLQYF. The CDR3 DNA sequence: TGTGCCAGCAGCTTAGGATGGGTTAATGTTTTGCAGTATTTT.

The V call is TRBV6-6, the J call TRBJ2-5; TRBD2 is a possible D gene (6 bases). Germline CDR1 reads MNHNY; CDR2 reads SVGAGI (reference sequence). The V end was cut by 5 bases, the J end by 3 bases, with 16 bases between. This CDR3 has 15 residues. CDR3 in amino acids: CASSAAPGVKETQYF. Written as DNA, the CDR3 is TGTGCCAGCAGTGCCGCTCCGGGAGTTAAAGAGACCCAGTACTTC.

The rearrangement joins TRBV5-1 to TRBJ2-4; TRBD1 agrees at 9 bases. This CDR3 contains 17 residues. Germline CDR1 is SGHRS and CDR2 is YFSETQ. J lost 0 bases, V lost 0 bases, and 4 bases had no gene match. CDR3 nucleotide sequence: TGCGCCAGCAGCTTGGGGACAGGGGTCCTAGCCAAAAACATTCAGTACTTC. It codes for CASSLGTGVLAKNIQYF.

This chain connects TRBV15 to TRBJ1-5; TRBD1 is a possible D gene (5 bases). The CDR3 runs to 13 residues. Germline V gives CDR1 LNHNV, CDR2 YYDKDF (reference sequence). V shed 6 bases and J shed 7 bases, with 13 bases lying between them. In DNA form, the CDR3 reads TGTGCCACCAGTGTTCAGGGCAGGCAGCCCCAGCATTTT. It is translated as CATSVQGRQPQHF.

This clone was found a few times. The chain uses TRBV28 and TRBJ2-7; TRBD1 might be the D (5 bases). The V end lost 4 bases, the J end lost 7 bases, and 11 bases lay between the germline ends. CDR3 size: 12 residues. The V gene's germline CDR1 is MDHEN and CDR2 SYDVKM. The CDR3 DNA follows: TGTGCCAGCAGTTCCAGGGTTGGAGAGCAGTACTTC. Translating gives CASSSRVGEQYF.

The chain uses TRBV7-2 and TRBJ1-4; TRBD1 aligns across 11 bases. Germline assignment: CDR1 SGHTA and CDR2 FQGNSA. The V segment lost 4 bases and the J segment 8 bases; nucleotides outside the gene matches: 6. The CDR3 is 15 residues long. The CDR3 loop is CASSSPGQGGEKLFF. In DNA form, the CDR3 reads TGTGCCAGCAGCTCACCGGGACAGGGGGGGGAAAAACTGTTTTTT.

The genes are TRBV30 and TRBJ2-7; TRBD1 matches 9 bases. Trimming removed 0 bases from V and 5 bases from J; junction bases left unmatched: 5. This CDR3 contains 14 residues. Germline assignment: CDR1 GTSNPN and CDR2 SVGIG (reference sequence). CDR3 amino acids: CAWSVRQGGNEQYF. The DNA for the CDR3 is TGTGCCTGGAGTGTTAGACAGGGGGGGAACGAGCAGTACTTC.

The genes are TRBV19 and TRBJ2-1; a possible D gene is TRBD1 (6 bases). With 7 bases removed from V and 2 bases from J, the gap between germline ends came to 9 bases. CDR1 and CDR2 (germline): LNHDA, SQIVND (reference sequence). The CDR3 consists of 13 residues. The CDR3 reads CASTRGAYNEQFF. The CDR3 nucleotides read TGTGCCAGTACCAGGGGCGCCTACAATGAGCAGTTCTTC.

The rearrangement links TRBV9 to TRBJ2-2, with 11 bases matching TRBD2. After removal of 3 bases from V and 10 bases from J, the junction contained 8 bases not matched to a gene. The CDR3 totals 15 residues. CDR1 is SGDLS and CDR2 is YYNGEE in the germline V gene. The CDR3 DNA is TGTGCCAGCAGCGCCGATACTAGCGGGGGTGTGGAGCTGTTTTTT. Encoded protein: CASSADTSGGVELFF.

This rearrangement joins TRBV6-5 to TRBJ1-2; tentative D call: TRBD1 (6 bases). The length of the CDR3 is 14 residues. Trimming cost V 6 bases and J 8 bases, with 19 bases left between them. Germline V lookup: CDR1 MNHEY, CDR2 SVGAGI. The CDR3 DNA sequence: TGTGCCAGCAGACGGGACGGTACAGGGAGCGGCTACACCTTC. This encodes CASRRDGTGSGYTF.

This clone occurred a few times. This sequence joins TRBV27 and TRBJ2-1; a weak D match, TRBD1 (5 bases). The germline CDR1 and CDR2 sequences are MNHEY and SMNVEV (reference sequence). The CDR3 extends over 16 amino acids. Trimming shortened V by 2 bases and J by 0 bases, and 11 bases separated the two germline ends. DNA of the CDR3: TGTGCCAGCAGTTTAGACAGCCTTAGCTCCTACAATGAGCAGTTCTTC. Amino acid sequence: CASSLDSLSSYNEQFF.

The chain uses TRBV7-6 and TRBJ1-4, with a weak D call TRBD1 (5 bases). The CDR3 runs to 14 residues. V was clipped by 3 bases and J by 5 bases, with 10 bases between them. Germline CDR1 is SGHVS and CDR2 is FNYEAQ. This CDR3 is CASSLGGGNEKLFF. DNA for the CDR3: TGTGCCAGCAGCTTGGGGGGAGGAAATGAAAAACTGTTTTTT.

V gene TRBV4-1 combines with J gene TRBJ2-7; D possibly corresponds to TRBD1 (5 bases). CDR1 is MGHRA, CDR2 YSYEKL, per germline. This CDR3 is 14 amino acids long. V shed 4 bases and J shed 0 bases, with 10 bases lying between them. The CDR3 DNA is TGCGCCAGCAGCCCACAAGGGGTCTCCTACGAGCAGTACTTC. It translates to CASSPQGVSYEQYF.

The CDR3 reads CASSPRDRSPLHF. The CDR3, as DNA: TGTGCCAGCAGCCCCCGAGATCGTTCACCCCTCCACTTT. The rearrangement joins TRBV9 to TRBJ1-6; D remains ambiguous. The ends were cut back, 4 bases at V and 9 bases at J, with 11 bases in the middle. The germline gives CDR1 SGDLS, CDR2 YYNGEE. The CDR3 length is 13 residues.

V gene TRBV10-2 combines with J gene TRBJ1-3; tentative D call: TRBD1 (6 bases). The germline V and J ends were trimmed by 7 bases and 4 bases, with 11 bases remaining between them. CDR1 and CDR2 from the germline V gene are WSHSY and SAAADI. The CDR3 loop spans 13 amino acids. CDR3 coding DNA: TGCGCCAGCAAATTTCAGGGGGGAAACACCATATATTTT. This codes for CASKFQGGNTIYF.

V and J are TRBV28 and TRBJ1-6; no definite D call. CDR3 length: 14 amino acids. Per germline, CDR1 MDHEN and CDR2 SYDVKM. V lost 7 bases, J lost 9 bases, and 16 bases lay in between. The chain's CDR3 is CASNQIGGGSPLHF. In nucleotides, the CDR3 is TGTGCCAGCAATCAAATCGGAGGCGGTTCACCCCTCCACTTT.

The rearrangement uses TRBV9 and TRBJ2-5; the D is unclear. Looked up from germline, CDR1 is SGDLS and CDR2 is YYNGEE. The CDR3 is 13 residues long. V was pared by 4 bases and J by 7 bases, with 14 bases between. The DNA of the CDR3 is TGTGCCAGCAGCCCCCGGGTCCCGGGGACCCAGTACTTC. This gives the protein CASSPRVPGTQYF.

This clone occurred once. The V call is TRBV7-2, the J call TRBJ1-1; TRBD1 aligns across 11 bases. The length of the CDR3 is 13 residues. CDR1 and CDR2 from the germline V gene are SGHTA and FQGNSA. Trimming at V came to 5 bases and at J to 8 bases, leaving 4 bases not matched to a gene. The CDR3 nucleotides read TGTGCCAGCAGCACCCGGACAGGGGGCGAAGCTTTCTTT. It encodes CASSTRTGGEAFF.

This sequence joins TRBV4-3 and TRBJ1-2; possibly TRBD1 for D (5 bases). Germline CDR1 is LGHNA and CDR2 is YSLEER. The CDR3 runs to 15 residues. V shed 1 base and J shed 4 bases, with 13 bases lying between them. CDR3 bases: TGCGCCAGCAGCCAAGCCCGGGGGTCCTTCTATGGCTACACCTTC. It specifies CASSQARGSFYGYTF.

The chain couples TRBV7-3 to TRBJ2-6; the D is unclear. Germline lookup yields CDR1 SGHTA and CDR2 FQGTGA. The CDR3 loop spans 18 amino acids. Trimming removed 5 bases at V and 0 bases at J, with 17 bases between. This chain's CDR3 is CASSPRSGLPSGANVLTF. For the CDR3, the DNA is TGTGCCAGCAGCCCTCGGTCAGGTCTACCCTCTGGGGCCAACGTCCTGACTTTC. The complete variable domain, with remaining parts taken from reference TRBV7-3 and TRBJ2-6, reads GAGVSQTPSNKVTEKGKYVELRCDPISGHTALYWYRQSLGQGPEFLIYFQGTGAADDSGLPNDRFFAVRPEGSVSTLKIQRTERGDSAVYLCASSPRSGLPSGANVLTFGAGSRLTVL.

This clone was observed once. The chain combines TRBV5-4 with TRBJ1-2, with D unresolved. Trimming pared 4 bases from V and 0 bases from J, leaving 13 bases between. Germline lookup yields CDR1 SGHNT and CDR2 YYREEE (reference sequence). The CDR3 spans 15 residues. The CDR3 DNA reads TGTGCCAGCAGCCCTGAAGCAGCTGCTAACTATGGCTACACCTTC. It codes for CASSPEAAANYGYTF.

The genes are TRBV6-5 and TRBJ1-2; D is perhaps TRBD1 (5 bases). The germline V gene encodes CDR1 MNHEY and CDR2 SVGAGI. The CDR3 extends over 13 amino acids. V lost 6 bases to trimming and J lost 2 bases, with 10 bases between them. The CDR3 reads CASRLDSNYGYTF. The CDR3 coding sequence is TGTGCCAGCAGGCTTGACAGCAACTATGGCTACACCTTC.

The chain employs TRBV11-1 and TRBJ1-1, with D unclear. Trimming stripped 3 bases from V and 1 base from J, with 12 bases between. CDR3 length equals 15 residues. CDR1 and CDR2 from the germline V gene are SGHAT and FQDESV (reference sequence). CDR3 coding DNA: TGTGCCAGCAGCTTTATGATCGGAGAGAACACTGAAGCTTTCTTT. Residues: CASSFMIGENTEAFF. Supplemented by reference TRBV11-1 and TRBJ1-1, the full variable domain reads EAEVAQSPRYKITEKSQAVAFWCDPISGHATLYWYRQILGQGPELLVQFQDESVVDDSQLPKDRFSAERLKGVDSTLKIQPAELGDSAMYLCASSFMIGENTEAFFGQGTRLTVV.

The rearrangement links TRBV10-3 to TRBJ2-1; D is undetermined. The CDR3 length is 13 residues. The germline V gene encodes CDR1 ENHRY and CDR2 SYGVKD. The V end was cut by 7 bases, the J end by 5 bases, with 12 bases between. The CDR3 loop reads CAIKDRKDNEQFF. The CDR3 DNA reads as TGTGCCATCAAGGATCGGAAGGACAATGAGCAGTTCTTC.

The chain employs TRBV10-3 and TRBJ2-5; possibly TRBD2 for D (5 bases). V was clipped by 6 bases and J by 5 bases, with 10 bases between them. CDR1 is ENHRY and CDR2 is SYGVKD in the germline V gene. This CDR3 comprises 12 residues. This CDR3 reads CAIRGGDETQYF. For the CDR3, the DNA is TGTGCCATCAGAGGAGGCGATGAGACCCAGTACTTC.

Here the CDR3 DNA reads TGTGCCAGCGGACAGGCCCCTGAGGATACTGAAGCTTTCTTT. Its translation: CASGQAPEDTEAFF. The gene calls are TRBV28 and TRBJ1-1, with 7 bases lining up with TRBD1. With 8 bases clipped from V and 5 bases from J, the junction kept 11 bases outside the gene matches. CDR1 and CDR2 from the germline V gene are MDHEN and SYDVKM. This CDR3 comprises 14 residues.